The 16 T cell receptor beta chains presented below share a single source sample, sequenced in a study of T cell changes during pregnancy in multiple sclerosis. Measured with immunoSEQ multiplex PCR; TCRdb has only the in-frame clones, and not every one. The table lists about 61,000 clones, about nine tenths of them singletons. The sequences come from peripheral blood, collected in the first trimester of pregnancy. The receptors derive from a female donor in good health, enrolled as a control in a pregnancy study.

The chain couples TRBV5-4 to TRBJ1-2; D is possibly TRBD1 (5 bases). V gave up 2 bases and J gave up 2 bases, with 10 bases separating them. Germline CDR1 SGHNT, CDR2 YYREEE (reference sequence). CDR3 size: 14 residues. CDR3: CASSFQGLNYGYTF. The DNA for the CDR3 is TGTGCCAGCAGCTTTCAGGGATTAAACTATGGCTACACCTTC.

This clone was seen only once. The chain joins TRBV10-3 to TRBJ1-5; the D gene is possibly TRBD1 (6 bases). The V gene lost 2 bases and the J gene lost 3 bases, with 11 bases spanning the gap. Germline V gene data show CDR1 as ENHRY and CDR2 as SYGVKD. The CDR3 consists of 15 residues. CDR3 nucleotides: TGTGCCATCAGTGAGGTGGACAGCCTCAATCAGCCCCAGCATTTT. Translated, it gives CAISEVDSLNQPQHF.

This clone was detected only once. The chain's CDR3 is CASSQGLHTDTQYF. The DNA of the CDR3 is TGCGCCAGCAGCCAAGGACTCCACACAGATACGCAGTATTTT. The chain combines TRBV4-3 with TRBJ2-3; D unclear. The CDR3 runs to 14 residues. The germline V gene encodes CDR1 LGHNA and CDR2 YSLEER. The ends were cut back, 1 base at V and 2 bases at J, with 7 bases in the middle.

CDR3 loop: CASSPQGAPSYNEQFF. CDR3 bases: TGTGCCAGCAGCCCCCAAGGAGCACCTTCCTACAATGAGCAGTTCTTC. The gene calls are TRBV9 and TRBJ2-1; D not certain. V dropped 4 bases and J dropped 1 base, with 15 bases sitting between them. Germline CDR1 reads SGDLS; CDR2 reads YYNGEE. There are 16 residues in the CDR3.

This clone was detected only once. The V and J genes are TRBV6-5 and TRBJ2-5; 8 bases align to TRBD1. Germline CDR1 and CDR2: MNHEY and SVGAGI. There are 14 residues in the CDR3. The ends lost 5 bases at V and 5 bases at J; junction bases unmatched: 7. CDR3 residues: CASSPQGAVETQYF. For the CDR3, the DNA is TGTGCCAGCAGTCCCCAGGGGGCTGTGGAGACCCAGTACTTC.

The chain combines TRBV5-6 with TRBJ1-6; D is perhaps TRBD1 (5 bases). The CDR3 is 15 residues long. The V and J ends lost 0 bases and 5 bases respectively, with 9 bases between them. The germline V gene encodes CDR1 SGHDT and CDR2 YYEEEE. CDR3 DNA sequence: TGTGCCAGCAGCTTGGTATGGGGGGATAATTCACCCCTCCACTTT. Its protein product is CASSLVWGDNSPLHF.

The J gene is TRBJ2-5, the V gene TRBV5-6; 9 bases map to TRBD2. Germline CDR1 and CDR2: SGHDT and YYEEEE. The CDR3 loop spans 15 amino acids. V shed 0 bases, J shed 5 bases, and the junction held 5 bases outside the gene matches. The CDR3 DNA sequence: TGTGCCAGCAGCTTGGCGAGCGGGGGGATCGAGACCCAGTACTTC. This sequence encodes CASSLASGGIETQYF.

This clone has only a few counts. The V gene is TRBV7-2, the J gene TRBJ2-7; tentative D call: TRBD2 (6 bases). With 7 bases removed from V and 3 bases from J, the gap between germline ends came to 22 bases. The V gene's germline CDR1 is SGHTA and CDR2 FQGNSA. CDR3 size: 16 residues. This CDR3 is CASNPGSTSRVYEQYF. CDR3 coding DNA: TGTGCCAGCAACCCGGGGTCGACTAGTCGGGTCTACGAGCAGTACTTC.

This clone was detected once. The rearrangement uses TRBV4-2 and TRBJ2-1; 16 positions match TRBD2. There are 22 residues in the CDR3. V shed 4 bases and J 1 base; nucleotides not matched to a gene: 16. Germline CDR1 is LGHNA and CDR2 is YNFKEQ. CDR3 sequence (DNA): TGTGCCAGCAGCCCGGAGGGACTAGCGGGGGGGTTGACCTCCGGGTCCTACAATGAGCAGTTCTTC. Translation gives CASSPEGLAGGLTSGSYNEQFF.

The V and J genes are TRBV15 and TRBJ2-5; D is perhaps TRBD2 (6 bases). With 3 bases removed from V and 7 bases from J, the gap between germline ends came to 15 bases. This CDR3 contains 14 residues. Looked up from germline, CDR1 is LNHNV and CDR2 is YYDKDF (reference sequence). The CDR3 is CATSRPTRVGTQYF. CDR3 sequence (DNA): TGTGCCACCAGCAGGCCGACTAGGGTGGGGACCCAGTACTTC.

This clone was seen only a few times. The chain links TRBV5-8 to TRBJ1-1; 9 bases agree with TRBD1. The germline V gene has CDR1 SGHTS and CDR2 YDEGEE. With V trimmed by 0 bases and J by 6 bases, 6 bases remained unmatched. The CDR3 is made up of 15 amino acids. This CDR3 reads CASSLVGTGSPEAFF. CDR3 sequence (DNA): TGTGCCAGCAGCTTGGTCGGGACAGGGTCTCCTGAAGCTTTCTTT.

This clone was detected once. The chain couples TRBV7-9 to TRBJ1-1; TRBD1 aligns across 7 bases. With 2 bases clipped from V and 2 bases from J, the junction kept 5 bases outside the gene matches. In germline, CDR1 is SEHNR, CDR2 FQNEAQ (reference sequence). The CDR3 extends over 15 amino acids. This CDR3 is CASSLSGGGNTEAFF. CDR3 nucleotides: TGTGCCAGCAGCTTAAGCGGAGGGGGCAACACTGAAGCTTTCTTT.

The V and J genes are TRBV5-6 and TRBJ1-4; 9 nucleotides agree with TRBD1. V shed 3 bases, J shed 7 bases, and the junction held 4 bases outside the gene matches. The CDR3 extends over 14 amino acids. CDR1 is SGHDT, CDR2 YYEEEE, per germline. The CDR3 is CASSYRGQGEKLFF. The CDR3 coding sequence is TGTGCCAGCAGCTACAGGGGGCAAGGTGAAAAACTGTTTTTT.

The chain uses TRBV19 and TRBJ1-5, with TRBD1 matching over 7 bases. Germline assignment: CDR1 LNHDA and CDR2 SQIVND (reference sequence). V lost 3 bases and J lost 4; bases outside the gene matches: 3. The CDR3 is 14 amino acids. As DNA, the CDR3 is TGTGCCAGTAGTATCCGGGACAGAAATCAGCCCCAGCATTTT. Amino acid sequence: CASSIRDRNQPQHF.

This chain links TRBV7-2 with TRBJ2-7; 7 bases align to TRBD1. Germline lookup yields CDR1 SGHTA and CDR2 FQGNSA. This CDR3 contains 16 residues. V lost 5 bases, J lost 1 base, and 11 bases stayed unmatched. The CDR3, as DNA: TGTGCCAGCAGCCCTCAGACAGGGTCTAGGTCCTACGAGCAGTACTTC. This encodes CASSPQTGSRSYEQYF.

The chain links TRBV25-1 to TRBJ1-1; D ambiguous. This CDR3 comprises 13 residues. Germline-derived CDR1 and CDR2 are MGHDK and SYGVNS. V shed 6 bases and J shed 0 bases, with 8 bases lying between them. The CDR3 DNA reads as TGTGCCAGCAGCTTAACAGTGAACACTGAAGCTTTCTTT. It encodes CASSLTVNTEAFF.